This T cell receptor beta chain emerged from a study of CD8 T cells in ankylosing spondylitis. This clonotype was counted ten times or more. From the 5' RACE reads, TCRdb called clonotypes with MiXCR, one entry per CDR3 protein. The data show 200,000 to 300,000 distinct CDR3 sequences, with roughly 10% seen just once and approximately 2.5% held by the top ten. This CDR3 has 14 residues. Trimming removed 6 bases from V and 3 bases from J, with 12 bases in between. This sequence joins TRBV12-3 or TRBV12-4 and TRBJ1-5; no reliable D call. The receptor was isolated from a male donor with ankylosing spondylitis or in good health (not recorded which). Sequenced material: blood, either unsorted or a sorted T cell fraction (not recorded which). Here the CDR3 DNA reads TGTGCCAGCAGCCTGGAAGGGAACAATCAGCCCCAGCATTTT. It codes for CASSLEGNNQPQHF.